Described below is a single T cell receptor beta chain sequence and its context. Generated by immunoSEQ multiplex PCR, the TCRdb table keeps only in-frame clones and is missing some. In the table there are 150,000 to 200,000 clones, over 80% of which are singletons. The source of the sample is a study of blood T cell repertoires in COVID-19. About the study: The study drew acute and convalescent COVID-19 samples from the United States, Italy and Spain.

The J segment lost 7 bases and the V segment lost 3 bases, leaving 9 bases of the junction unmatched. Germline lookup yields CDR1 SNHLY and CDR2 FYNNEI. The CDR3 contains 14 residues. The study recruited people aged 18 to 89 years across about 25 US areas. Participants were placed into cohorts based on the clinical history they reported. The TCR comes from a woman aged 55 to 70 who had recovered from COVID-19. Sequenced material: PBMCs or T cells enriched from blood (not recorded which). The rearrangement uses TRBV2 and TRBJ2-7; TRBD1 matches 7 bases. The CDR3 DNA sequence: TGTGCCAGCAGTGAGCTGGACAGGAAATGGGAGCAGTACTTC. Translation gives CASSELDRKWEQYF.